The next 5 T cell receptor beta chains were all read from a single sample in a study of spatial heterogeneity in lung cancer. Documented time point: sample taken at primary tumor resection. No cell sorting; template was whole RNA from tumor, lung tissue or PBMC. A single record per CDR3 protein comes from TCRdb applying MiXCR to the 5' RACE reads. In the table there are about 3,200 distinct CDR3 sequences, approximately 17% of which are singletons. Sample: PBMCs, taken at surgery. These receptors were taken from a female donor with early-stage non-small cell lung cancer.

This clonotype was seen many times. The V gene is TRBV27, the J gene TRBJ2-7, with TRBD1 matching over 10 bases. V lost 6 bases and J lost 6; bases outside the gene matches: 8. Looked up from germline, CDR1 is MNHEY and CDR2 is SMNVEV (reference sequence). The CDR3 runs to 14 residues. The CDR3 nucleotides are TGTGCCAGCAGACTCCGGGACAGGGGCGCCGAGCAGTACTTC. Amino acid sequence: CASRLRDRGAEQYF.

This clonotype has ten or more counts. The J gene is TRBJ2-2, the V gene TRBV7-2; D perhaps matches TRBD1 (5 bases). Germline assignment: CDR1 SGHTA and CDR2 FQGNSA. The CDR3 totals 16 residues. V lost 3 bases and J 2 bases, leaving 13 bases between the germline ends. CDR3 bases: TGTGCCAGCAGCTTGTTTAGGGGTGGTAACACCGGGGAGCTGTTTTTT. This codes for CASSLFRGGNTGELFF.

This clonotype was counted many times. V and J are TRBV7-6 and TRBJ2-3; D unclear. Trimming took 1 base from V and 2 from J, leaving 10 bases between them. Germline V gives CDR1 SGHVS, CDR2 FNYEAQ. The CDR3 covers 15 residues. The CDR3 sequence: CASSLGPLDTDTQYF. The CDR3 DNA is TGTGCCAGCAGCTTAGGCCCCCTAGACACAGATACGCAGTATTTT.

The table lists this clonotype with many counts. This chain joins TRBV29-1 and TRBJ2-7; 12 bases are shared with TRBD2. V lost 7 bases and J lost 3; bases outside the gene matches: 10. The V gene's germline CDR1 is SQVTM and CDR2 ANQGSEA. The CDR3 runs 15 residues. The CDR3, as DNA: TGCAGCGCCGAGACTAGCGGGGGCGATTACTACGAGCAGTACTTC. Amino acids: CSAETSGGDYYEQYF.

This rearrangement joins TRBV7-3 to TRBJ2-7; D unclear. Per the germline V gene, CDR1 is SGHTA and CDR2 is FQGTGA. Trimming cost V 3 bases and J 6 bases, with 12 bases left between them. The CDR3 is 13 residues long. CDR3 nucleotides: TGTGCCAGCAGCTTTACCCCGCTTTCCGAGCAGTACTTC. Its protein is CASSFTPLSEQYF.